Below, one T cell receptor beta chain is given with its context. Its antigen remains unidentified. The sample comes from a study of radiation and T cells in renal cell carcinoma. At the level of the study: Nephrectomy followed 15 Gy stereotactic body radiation by 4 weeks. Study results and limitations: Pretreatment tumor biopsies were lacking, so baseline clonotypes are unknown. Top tumor clonotypes rose in blood 2 weeks post-radiation, then contracted.

Time point defined: blood 2 weeks post-SBRT. Regarding treatment: 15 Gy SBRT to primary tumor, nephrectomy 4 weeks later. The CDR3 runs 17 residues. Germline values: CDR1 MGHRA, CDR2 YSYEKL. Deletions cut 1 base from V and 10 bases from J, with 23 bases between. This table comes from immunoSEQ multiplex PCR, and its TCRdb copy is limited to in-frame clones, with some not included. This table holds 100,000 to 150,000 clones, roughly four fifths found once. The receptor comes from a woman aged 55-70 years with renal cell carcinoma. This chain joins TRBV4-1 and TRBJ1-3; D is unclear. Sequenced material: blood, taken from a patient whose treatment included radiotherapy and nephrectomy. The CDR3 DNA reads as TGCGCCAGCAGCCAAGCAAGCCTTGCGGACGGAGGATGGACCATATATTTT. Translation gives CASSQASLADGGWTIYF.